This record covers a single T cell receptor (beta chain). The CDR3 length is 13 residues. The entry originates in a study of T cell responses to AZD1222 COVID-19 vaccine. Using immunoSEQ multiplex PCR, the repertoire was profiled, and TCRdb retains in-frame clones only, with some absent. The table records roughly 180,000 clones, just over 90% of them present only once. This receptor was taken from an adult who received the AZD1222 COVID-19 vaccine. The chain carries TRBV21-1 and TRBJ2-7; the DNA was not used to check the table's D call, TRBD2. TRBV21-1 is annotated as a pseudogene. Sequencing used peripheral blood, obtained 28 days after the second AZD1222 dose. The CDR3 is CARQLAGGCEQYF. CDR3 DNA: TGTGCCAGACAACTAGCGGGGGGGTGTGAGCAGTACTTC.